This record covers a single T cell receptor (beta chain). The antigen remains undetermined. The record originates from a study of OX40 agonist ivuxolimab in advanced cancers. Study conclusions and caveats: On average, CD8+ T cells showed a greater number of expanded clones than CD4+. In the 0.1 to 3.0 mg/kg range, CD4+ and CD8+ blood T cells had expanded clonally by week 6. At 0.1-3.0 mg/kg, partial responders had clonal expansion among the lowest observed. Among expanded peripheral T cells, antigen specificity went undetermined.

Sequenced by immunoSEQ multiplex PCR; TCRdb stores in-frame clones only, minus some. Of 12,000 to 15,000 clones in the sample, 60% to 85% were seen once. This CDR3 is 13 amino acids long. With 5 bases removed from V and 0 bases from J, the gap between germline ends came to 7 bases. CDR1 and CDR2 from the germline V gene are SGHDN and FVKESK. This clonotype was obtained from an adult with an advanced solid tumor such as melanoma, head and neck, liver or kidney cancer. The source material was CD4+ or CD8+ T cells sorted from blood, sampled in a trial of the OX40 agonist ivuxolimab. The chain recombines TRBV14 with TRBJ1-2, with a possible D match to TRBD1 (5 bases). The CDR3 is CASSTGSNYGYTF. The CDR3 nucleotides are TGTGCCAGCAGCACAGGATCTAACTATGGCTACACCTTC. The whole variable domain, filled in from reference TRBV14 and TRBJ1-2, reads EAGVTQFPSHSVIEKGQTVTLRCDPISGHDNLYWYRRVMGKEIKFLLHFVKESKQDESGMPNNRFLAERTGGTYSTLKVQPAELEDSGVYFCASSTGSNYGYTFGSGTRLTVV.